The rows below give T cell receptor beta chains drawn from one sample of a study of T cells in Graves' hyperthyroidism and ophthalmopathy. One entry per CDR3 protein results from TCRdb running MiXCR on the multiplex PCR reads. The repertoire holds hundreds of thousands of distinct CDR3 sequences, with over 15% as singletons. The specimen was blood. These receptors all stem from a young woman with Graves' hyperthyroidism. Each CDR3 is given with its conserved first and last residue. D genes are given only for firm matches. The size entry is marked missing in some rows and otherwise reads once, few, many or a size class.

CDR3: CASSLRLAGGSTDTQYF; DNA: TGCGCCAGCAGCCTCCGACTAGCGGGAGGTAGCACAGATACGCAGTATTTT; V: TRBV5-1; J: TRBJ2-3; D: TRBD2; size: many
CDR3: CSGSSGVRGEKLFF; DNA: TGCAGCGGCTCGAGTGGGGTTCGTGGAGAAAAACTGTTTTTT; V: TRBV29-1; J: TRBJ1-4; D: -; size: few
CDR3: CASGLRMGQGVLNEQFF; DNA: TGTGCTAGTGGTTTGAGAATGGGACAGGGGGTCTTGAATGAGCAGTTCTTC; V: TRBV12-5; J: TRBJ2-1; D: TRBD1; size: many
CDR3: CASRETGIRTYEQYF; DNA: TGTGCCAGCAGGGAGACAGGGATCCGCACCTACGAGCAGTACTTC; V: TRBV12-3/TRBV12-4; J: TRBJ2-7; D: TRBD1; size: many
CDR3: CASTNGIFTGVGQPQHF; DNA: TGTGCCAGTACCAACGGGATATTCACAGGGGTGGGTCAGCCCCAGCATTTT; V: TRBV19; J: TRBJ1-5; D: TRBD1; size: -
CDR3: CASSELSGFNYGYTF; DNA: TGTGCCAGCAGTGAGCTATCCGGGTTTAACTATGGCTACACCTTC; V: TRBV25-1; J: TRBJ1-2; D: -; size: -
CDR3: CSARETSFYEQYF; DNA: TGCAGTGCTAGAGAAACAAGCTTCTACGAGCAGTACTTC; V: TRBV20-1; J: TRBJ2-7; D: -; size: few
CDR3: CSAGNTEAFF; DNA: TGCAGCGCAGGGAACACTGAAGCTTTCTTT; V: TRBV29-1; J: TRBJ1-1; D: -; size: few
CDR3: CASTSRAGTTATNEKLFF; DNA: TGTGCCAGTACCTCACGCGCCGGGACAACAGCAACTAATGAAAAACTGTTTTTT; V: TRBV19; J: TRBJ1-4; D: -; size: few
CDR3: CASSGLSTDTQYF; DNA: TGTGCCAGCAGTGGACTTAGCACAGATACGCAGTATTTT; V: TRBV12-3/TRBV12-4; J: TRBJ2-3; D: -; size: many
CDR3: CASSREGTQYF; DNA: TGTGCCAGCAGCCGTGAGGGTACGCAGTATTTT; V: TRBV7-9; J: TRBJ2-3; D: -; size: many
CDR3: CSASRGRDTGELFF; DNA: TGCAGTGCTAGTAGAGGCAGGGACACCGGGGAGCTGTTTTTT; V: TRBV20-1; J: TRBJ2-2; D: -; size: few
CDR3: CASSGNRAGEQFF; DNA: TGTGCCAGCAGTGGGAACAGGGCGGGTGAGCAGTTCTTC; V: TRBV6-1; J: TRBJ2-1; D: -; size: many
CDR3: CASRLAQGNEQFF; DNA: TGTGCCAGCAGATTGGCACAAGGGAATGAGCAGTTCTTC; V: TRBV5-6; J: TRBJ2-1; D: -; size: many
CDR3: CASSRDRGSTDTQYF; DNA: TGTGCCAGCAGTCGGGACAGGGGCAGCACAGATACGCAGTATTTT; V: TRBV2; J: TRBJ2-3; D: TRBD1; size: many
CDR3: CSASGSPTGGYTF; DNA: TGCAGTGCTTCCGGGAGCCCCACTGGGGGCTACACCTTC; V: TRBV20-1; J: TRBJ1-2; D: -; size: -
CDR3: CAIRSTDARNYGYTF; DNA: TGTGCCATCAGATCAACAGACGCCAGGAACTATGGCTACACCTTC; V: TRBV10-3; J: TRBJ1-2; D: -; size: -
CDR3: CSANTPGDEKLFF; DNA: TGCAGTGCCAACACCCCAGGCGATGAAAAACTGTTTTTT; V: TRBV20-1; J: TRBJ1-4; D: -; size: many
CDR3: CASTPDRAHGYTF; DNA: TGTGCCAGCACCCCGGACAGGGCCCATGGCTACACCTTC; V: TRBV12-3/TRBV12-4; J: TRBJ1-2; D: TRBD1; size: few
CDR3: CASDPRGAISDTQYF; DNA: TGTGCTAGTGACCCCAGGGGGGCGATCTCAGATACGCAGTATTTT; V: TRBV12-5; J: TRBJ2-3; D: -; size: many